Here is one T cell receptor (beta chain) with its context. The sample comes from a study of shared clonotypes between healthy human individuals. Germline lookup yields CDR1 SGHNT and CDR2 YYREEE (reference sequence). The CDR3 contains 16 residues. V gave up 0 bases and J gave up 1 base, with 14 bases separating them. At a deep level, the assay was run. Produced via immunoSEQ multiplex PCR; TCRdb's table is partial and in-frame only. The profile shows some 490,000 clones, around 80% of them singletons. Sequenced sample: PBMCs. The clonotype comes from a woman aged 40 to 50 in good health. Some clones in this sample may be carry-over from other donors' samples. V is TRBV5-4 and J is TRBJ2-7; D possibly corresponds to TRBD2 (6 bases). CDR3 protein: CASSLDGGTRSYEQYF. As DNA, the CDR3 is TGTGCCAGCAGCTTGGATGGGGGGACCAGGTCCTACGAGCAGTACTTC.